The T cell receptor (beta chain) under discussion was sequenced for a study of sequential checkpoint blockade in melanoma. Germline-derived CDR1 and CDR2 are SEHNR and FQNEAQ (reference sequence). Trimming removed 0 bases from V and 0 bases from J, with 6 bases in between. This CDR3 region has 15 residues. The treatment: randomized to nivolumab then ipilimumab (arm A) or the reverse (arm B). DNA-damaging chemotherapy had not been given to any patient beforehand. In this sample, this clone turned up once. Using immunoSEQ multiplex PCR, the repertoire was profiled, and TCRdb retains in-frame clones only, with some absent. This sample carries under 25,000 clones, 75% to 85% of them seen once, and the ten largest clones take about 40%.

This chain joins TRBV7-9 and TRBJ2-1; D is ambiguous. The source was CD8+ T cells sorted from blood (inferred from file names), collected from a patient given nivolumab and ipilimumab in sequence. The TCR was taken from a human donor with melanoma. CDR3 in amino acids: CASSLARGSYNEQFF. The CDR3 nucleotides read TGTGCCAGCAGCTTAGCGCGCGGCTCCTACAATGAGCAGTTCTTC.